This T cell receptor beta chain appears in the sequencing data of a study of OX40 agonist ivuxolimab in advanced cancers. Study-wide results and caveats: Antigen specificity remained undetermined for the expanded peripheral T cells.

The germline gives CDR1 SGHRS, CDR2 YFSETQ. Trimming removed 4 bases from V and 1 base from J, with 10 bases in between. The CDR3 extends over 14 amino acids. Profiled with immunoSEQ multiplex PCR; TCRdb holds only in-frame clones, not every one. The table includes roughly 75,000 clones, about 83% detected once. Notes on this clone: What it recognizes is unknown.

The specimen comprised CD4+ or CD8+ T cells sorted from blood, sampled in a trial of the OX40 agonist ivuxolimab. The TCR originated in an adult with an advanced solid tumor such as melanoma, head and neck, liver or kidney cancer. The chain joins TRBV5-1 to TRBJ2-3; weak D call: TRBD2 (6 bases). In DNA form, the CDR3 reads TGCGCCAGCAGCCAGGAGCGGGGCACAGATACGCAGTATTTT. Protein: CASSQERGTDTQYF.